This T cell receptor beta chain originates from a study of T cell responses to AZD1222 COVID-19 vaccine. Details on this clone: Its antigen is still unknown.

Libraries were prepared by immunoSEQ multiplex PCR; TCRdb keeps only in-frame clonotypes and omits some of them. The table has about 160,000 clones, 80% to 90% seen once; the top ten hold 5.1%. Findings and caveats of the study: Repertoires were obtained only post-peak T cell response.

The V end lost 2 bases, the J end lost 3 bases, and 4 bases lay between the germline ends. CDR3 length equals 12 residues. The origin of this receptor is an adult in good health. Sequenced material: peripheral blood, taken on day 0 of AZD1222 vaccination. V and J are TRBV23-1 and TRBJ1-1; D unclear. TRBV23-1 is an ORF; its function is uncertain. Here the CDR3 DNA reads TGCGCCAGCAGTCAAGGCGACACTGAAGCTTTCTTT. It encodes CASSQGDTEAFF.